Included here is one TCR beta chain sequence, with context. This clonotype was counted between two and nine times. Its antigen is currently not known. Base qualities were left out, and no much larger clone turns up one base away. The record originates from a study of T cells in Graves' hyperthyroidism and ophthalmopathy (dated by TCRdb to between 2017 and 2020). For the study in its entirety: To identify distinguishing TCR V-J signatures, a discovery cohort of about 100 patients was used, comprising roughly 45 with Graves' ophthalmopathy and around 60 with stable Graves' hyperthyroidism. The study also compared thyroid tissue and blood T-cell repertoires from several Graves' hyperthyroidism patients. The 90 to 100 discovery patients were randomly split 7:3 into training and test sets. Following sampling, methimazole starting at 30 mg daily was given to hyperthyroidism patients, and high-dose intravenous methylprednisolone was given to ophthalmopathy patients. Prospective prediction of ophthalmopathy was tested in an independent validation cohort consisting of 18 to 20 hyperthyroidism patients and around 17 patients who later progressed to ophthalmopathy. TCR Vbeta CDR3 sequencing of 135 peripheral blood samples (approximately 44 ophthalmopathy, some 75 hyperthyroidism and roughly 17 progressor patients) is reported in the paper. The full study reports these points: Most expanded thyroid clonotypes (frequency above 0.001) were also detected in blood, suggesting blood repertoires may reflect thyroid immune responses. Sample size was not statistically predetermined, and investigators were not blinded to group allocation. During validation, the model predicted progression to ophthalmopathy a median of approximately six months ahead of onset, with around 71% sensitivity and 72% to 85% specificity. Ophthalmopathy was separated from stable hyperthyroidism by a 13 V-J signature model, with around 88% sensitivity and about 84% specificity obtained in cross-validation and 80%/75% obtained in testing.

The TCR beta CDR3 regions were amplified from RNA transcripts. The first round of RT-PCR for the TCR CDR3 was performed with the HTBI primer set and the Qiagen OneStep RT-PCR kit. A second multiplex PCR round built the libraries, followed by size selection and purification. Libraries were sequenced paired-end with 100 bp reads on an Illumina HiSeq2000. From the authors' description of their analysis: SOAPnuke was used to process the raw data, with reads discarded if the reads contained adapters or uncalled bases, had a mean Phred below 15, or lacked an exact constant-primer or identifier match. COPE v1.2.5 was used to merge the high-quality paired reads, and each unique nucleotide sequence was defined as a clonotype. MiTCR v1.1 was used to align clonotypes to the IMGT TRBV, TRBD and TRBJ reference segments. Analysis was restricted to V-J combinations with a frequency above 0.0001, which covered 98% to 99.2% of repertoires. The TCS score was defined as the ratio of F50 (clonal expansion) to E x V (chaos), calculated using BLOSUM62-based TCRdist between CDR3 peptides within each V-J. Welch's t-statistics and random forest reduced 514 V-J features to roughly 13, which were used in a naive Bayes classifier (R e1071). The Morisita-Horn index was used to measure how similar the thyroid and blood repertoires were. TCRdb reprocessed the public reads (quality trimming at Q25 with fastp, clone calling with MiXCR) and kept in-frame beta chains. Rows matching on CDR3 protein sequence are summarized as one entry with the most common DNA and genes. The V and J calls here are based on TCRdb, not the publication. Counted in this sample were roughly 500,000 distinct CDR3 sequences; around 50% of them appeared once. The top ten clones comprise 35% to 50% of the sample.

Any patient with an uncontrolled infection, another autoimmune disease, pregnancy or lactation was excluded. Diagnoses were based on clinical symptoms, serum thyroxine and TRAb, thyroid ultrasound and orbital computed tomography. Trizol reagent was used to extract total RNA, and RNA quality was then checked on an Agilent 2100 Bioanalyzer. V is reduced by 4 bases and J by 4 bases, leaving a spacing of 13 bases between them. CDR1 and CDR2 are read off the germline V gene (reference sequence) as SEHNR and FQNEAQ. Reading from cysteine to phenylalanine, the CDR3 counts 14 amino acids. Solely the CDR3 DNA is kept, with 42 bases framed from the first base.

The sequence came from an adult woman with Graves' disease, either hyperthyroidism or ophthalmopathy (not recorded which). Specimen: peripheral blood or thyroid tissue (not recorded which). The V gene is TRBV7-9 and the J gene is TRBJ2-5; TRBD2 might be the D gene, on 6 matching bases. The CDR3 is CASSSDGGGETQYF. The nucleotides read TGTGCCAGCAGCTCTGACGGGGGTGGAGAGACCCAGTACTTC.